This T cell receptor (beta chain) was identified during a study of regulatory T cells in long-lasting Graves disease. Investigators prepared the TCR beta libraries by applying iRepertoire HTBI primers and Arm-PCR of CDR3 regions. TCRdb fed the multiplex PCR reads into MiXCR, producing one record per CDR3 protein. This table holds a few hundred thousand distinct CDR3 sequences, about 13% found once. Details on this clonotype: The junction and the germline gene differ at one end; a read error may be behind it.

Time point of the sample: newly diagnosed GD, antithyroid drugs for less than 3 months. The authors made the TCR library using RNA they extracted from PBMCs. Germline V CDR1 and CDR2: ENHRY, SYGVKD. The CDR3 spans 14 residues. These same records also appear under a second study, on T cells in Graves' hyperthyroidism and ophthalmopathy.

The source material was peripheral blood mononuclear cells (PBMCs), sampled at new diagnosis, from a patient treated with antithyroid drugs. V gene TRBV10-3 combines with J gene TRBJ2-1; D call uncertain. The TCR sequence derives from a young man with Graves disease. The chain's CDR3 is CTISRPGPSNEQFF. Written as DNA, the CDR3 is TGTACCATCAGCCGCCCTGGACCGTCCAATGAGCAGTTCTTC.